Here is one T cell receptor (beta chain) with its context. Clones were sequenced by immunoSEQ multiplex PCR, and TCRdb holds only the in-frame ones, with some missing. Here the sample spans fewer than 450,000 clones, more than 85% being singletons. This CDR3 has 12 residues. Germline V gives CDR1 LGHDT, CDR2 YNNKEL (reference sequence). Trimming pared 1 base from V and 6 bases from J, leaving 6 bases between. The participants were between roughly 18 and 100 years old and came from about two dozen US areas. Two negative PCRs, clearance, or symptom resolution were required of recovered Cohort 3 donors. The sample is drawn from a study of blood T cell repertoires in COVID-19. Looking at the study overall: Nucleic acid was either cDNA or gDNA, and it came from T cells, B-cell-depleted T cells, or PBMCs.

Sequenced material: PBMCs or T cells enriched from blood (not recorded which). This clonotype was sampled from a woman in her thirties who had recovered from COVID-19. This sequence joins TRBV3-1 (or the pseudogene TRBV3-2) and TRBJ1-2; D gene unclear. The DNA of the CDR3 is TGTGCCAGCAGCCAAGGAGTAAATGGCTACACCTTC. It yields the protein CASSQGVNGYTF.